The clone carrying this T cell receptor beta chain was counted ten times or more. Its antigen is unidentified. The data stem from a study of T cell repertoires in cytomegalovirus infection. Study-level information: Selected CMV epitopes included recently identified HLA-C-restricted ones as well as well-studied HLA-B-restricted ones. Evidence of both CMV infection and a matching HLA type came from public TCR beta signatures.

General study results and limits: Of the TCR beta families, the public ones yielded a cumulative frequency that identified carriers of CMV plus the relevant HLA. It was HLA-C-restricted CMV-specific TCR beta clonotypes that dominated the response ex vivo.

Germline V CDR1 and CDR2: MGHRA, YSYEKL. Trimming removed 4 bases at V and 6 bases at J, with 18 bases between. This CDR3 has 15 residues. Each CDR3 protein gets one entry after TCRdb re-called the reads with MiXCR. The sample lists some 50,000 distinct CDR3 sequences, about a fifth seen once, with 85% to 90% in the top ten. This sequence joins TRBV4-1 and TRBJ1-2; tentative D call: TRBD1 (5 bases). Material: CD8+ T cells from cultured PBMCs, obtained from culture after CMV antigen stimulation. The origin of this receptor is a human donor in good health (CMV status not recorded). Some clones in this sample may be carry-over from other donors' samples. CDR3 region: CASSLKERGFDGYTF. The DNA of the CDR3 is TGCGCCAGCAGCCTCAAAGAAAGGGGTTTCGATGGCTACACCTTC.